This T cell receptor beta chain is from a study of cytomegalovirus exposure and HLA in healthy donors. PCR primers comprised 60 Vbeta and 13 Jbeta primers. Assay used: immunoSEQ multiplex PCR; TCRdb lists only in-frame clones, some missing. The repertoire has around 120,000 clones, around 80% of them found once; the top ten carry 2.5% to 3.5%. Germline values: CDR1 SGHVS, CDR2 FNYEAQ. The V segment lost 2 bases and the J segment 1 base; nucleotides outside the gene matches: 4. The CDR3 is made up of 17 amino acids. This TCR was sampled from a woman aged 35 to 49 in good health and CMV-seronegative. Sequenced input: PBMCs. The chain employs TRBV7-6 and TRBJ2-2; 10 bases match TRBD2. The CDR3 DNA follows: TGTGCCAGCAGCTTAACAGCGGGGGGGCTGAACACCGGGGAGCTGTTTTTT. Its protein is CASSLTAGGLNTGELFF.